A selection of T cell receptor beta chains follows, all from one sample in a study of CDR3 diversity in severe acne. Via MiXCR, TCRdb re-called the PCR reads, giving one row per CDR3 protein. The data contain 97,000 or so distinct CDR3 sequences, roughly half of them singletons. Sequencing used blood. All receptors come from a male donor with acne. Each CDR3 is given with its conserved first and last residue.

TRBJ1-2 TRBV6-5 13 CASSTNLFYGYTF
TRBJ2-2 TRBV20-1 11 CSANATRELFF
TRBJ2-7 TRBV25-1 15 CASSQKGQGSLEQYF
TRBJ2-3 TRBV7-2 18 CASSLWTSGSGWTDTQYF
TRBJ1-2 TRBV10-3 16 CAISTARDIGGHGYTF
TRBJ2-3 TRBV20-1 16 CSARDLAGTSTDTQYF
TRBJ2-7 TRBV11-2 15 CASSPSRGLAYEQYF
TRBJ1-4 TRBV20-1 14 CSATSRGGNEKLFF
TRBJ2-7 TRBV10-3 15 CASSYVAGTSYEQYF
TRBJ1-1 TRBV24-1 13 CATRSGLNTEAFF